This TCR beta chain was sequenced for a study of shared T cell receptors in the human thymus (TCRdb year 2021). Describing the broader study: The study investigated the way shared, self-reactive T-cell receptor alpha chains are produced in the human thymus.

In the case of this clone: The antigen it binds to is not known. Base qualities are not recorded, but no much larger clone differs from it by a single base.

The germline V gene sets CDR1 to SNHLY and CDR2 to FYNNEI. Measured from the cysteine to the phenylalanine, the CDR3 is 16 residues long. Of all the DNA, just the CDR3 is kept, 48 bases in frame from base 1. V and J are truncated by 4 bases and 0 bases respectively, leaving an intervening sequence of 13 bases. The protocol used for the library was the immunoSEQ multiplex PCR assay. As stored in TCRdb, this immuneACCESS dataset retains in-frame rearrangements with V and J assigned. A fraction of the clones does not appear; measured against another copy, unresolved V genes explain less than half of the discrepancy, and the remainder lacks a known reason. The sample table lists about 660,000 clones, roughly 90% of them with a count of one. The top ten hold 0.0095% to 0.012% of the sample. The data were also submitted as part of a second study, on human thymus T cells. The second publication reports: Donors were immunologically healthy infants undergoing open corrective cardiac surgery for congenital heart defects in Finland. Thymus tissue was collected as surgical resects that were removed during corrective cardiac surgery. Both the thymic and the peripheral blood repertoires appeared to show biased V and J gene segment usage. The related research reported highly overlapping thymic TCR repertoires among unrelated individuals. The study used about 8 infant thymus samples plus four related peripheral blood samples to characterize TCR alpha and beta repertoires. Donor ages ranged from about 7 to 244 days, and the cohort comprised over five male and two female infants. Thymocytes were released mechanically from tissue and stored at -70 °C as pellets of about 9-32 million cells. A QIAsymphony instrument was used to extract genomic DNA from frozen cell pellets. TCRB and TCRAD loci were amplified from a standardized quantity of quality-controlled genomic DNA using the immunoSEQ multiplex PCR assay. The V(D)J region was spanned by amplicons of a length sufficient to cover the CDR3 and to identify V and J genes. The amplicons were sequenced on an Illumina platform via the commercial immunoSEQ service. Primer bias and sequencing errors were corrected as previously described, and TCRAD and TCRB were defined on the basis of the IMGT database. Analysis of the repertoires was done with immunoSEQ Analyzer 3.0 and VDJTools and included basic statistics, V/J segment usage, diversity estimates, rarefaction and pairwise overlap. To estimate diversity, the Chao1, ChaoE, Efron-Thisted, Shannon and inverse Simpson indices were applied, and diversity was also estimated on datasets down-sampled to the smallest sample. For repertoire overlap, CDR3 nucleotide sequence, V gene and J gene had to match strictly, and clustering was done by Jaccard-based multidimensional scaling. On average, thymus samples gave 750,000 to 1,000,000 unique TCRB clonotypes, whereas blood samples gave about 84,000.

The chain is made from TRBV2 and TRBJ1-5, with TRBD1 tentatively as D gene (5 bases match). The TCR comes from a boy under three years old with a congenital heart defect. Donor details come from another sample of the same person, matched by shared clones. The sample comprised thymocytes. The CDR3 region reads CASSVGAGPSNQPQHF. The bases read TGTGCCAGCAGTGTAGGGGCAGGGCCTAGCAATCAGCCCCAGCATTTT.